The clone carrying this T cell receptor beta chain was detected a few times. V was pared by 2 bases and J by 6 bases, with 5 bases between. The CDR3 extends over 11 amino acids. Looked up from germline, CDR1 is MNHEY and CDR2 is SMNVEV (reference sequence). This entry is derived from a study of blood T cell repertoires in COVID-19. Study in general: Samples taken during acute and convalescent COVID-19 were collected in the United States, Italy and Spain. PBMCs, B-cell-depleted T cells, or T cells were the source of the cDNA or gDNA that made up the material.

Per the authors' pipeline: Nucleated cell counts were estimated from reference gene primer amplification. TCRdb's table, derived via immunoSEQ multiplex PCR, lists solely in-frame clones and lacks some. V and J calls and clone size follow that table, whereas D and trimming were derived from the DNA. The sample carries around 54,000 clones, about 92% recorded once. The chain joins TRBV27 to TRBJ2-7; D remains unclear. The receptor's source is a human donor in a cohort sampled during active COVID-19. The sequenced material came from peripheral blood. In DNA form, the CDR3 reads TGTGCCAGCAGTTTAGCAGGCGAGCAGTACTTC. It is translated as CASSLAGEQYF.